The 30 T cell receptor beta chains given below trace back to one sample, sequenced in a study of cytomegalovirus exposure and HLA in healthy donors. The PCR contained 60 Vbeta and 13 Jbeta primers. The protocol was immunoSEQ multiplex PCR, while the TCRdb copy is restricted to in-frame clones and leaves out a portion. The sample contains around 76,000 clones, roughly 67% of which appear only once. The sample comprised PBMCs. These receptors all come from a man aged 35-49 years in good health and CMV-seropositive.

This clone was seen only a few times. The chain has TRBV19 and TRBJ1-2; no firm D call. Per germline, CDR1 LNHDA and CDR2 SQIVND (reference sequence). Trimming cost V 5 bases and J 5 bases, with 6 bases left between them. CDR3 length: 11 residues. The CDR3 is CASSLSYGYTF. The CDR3, as DNA: TGTGCCAGTAGTTTGAGTTATGGCTACACCTTC.

The CDR3 protein is CASSPRQSSYNEQFF. For the CDR3, the DNA is TGTGCCAGCAGCCCTCGACAAAGCTCCTACAATGAGCAGTTCTTC. This chain uses TRBV13 with TRBJ2-1; D not resolved. The germline V and J ends were trimmed by 5 bases and 0 bases, with 11 bases remaining between them. Germline V CDR1 and CDR2: PRHDT, FYEKMQ (reference sequence). The CDR3 extends over 15 amino acids.

CDR3 nucleotide sequence: TGTGCCAGCAGTTACGGGAGAAACTATGGCTACACCTTC. As protein: CASSYGRNYGYTF. This chain links TRBV6-5 with TRBJ1-2; no firm D call. CDR1 is MNHEY and CDR2 is SVGAGI in the germline V gene. CDR3 length equals 13 residues. Trimming took off 2 bases at V and 2 bases at J, with 6 bases between the two ends.

This sequence joins TRBV4-2 and TRBJ2-3; 7 nucleotides match TRBD2. Germline V gene sequence: CDR1 LGHNA, CDR2 YNFKEQ. The CDR3 totals 18 residues. V lost 4 bases and J lost 2; bases outside the gene matches: 15. The CDR3: CASSPIAASGEVTDTQYF. The CDR3 DNA is TGTGCCAGCAGCCCCATCGCCGCAAGCGGGGAGGTCACAGATACGCAGTATTTT.

The V and J genes are TRBV5-1 and TRBJ2-7; tentative D call: TRBD1 (5 bases). The CDR3 consists of 15 residues. V was clipped by 0 bases and J by 3 bases, with 13 bases between them. The V gene's germline CDR1 is SGHRS and CDR2 YFSETQ. CDR3 sequence: CASSLGAGWNYEQYF. In DNA, the CDR3 is TGCGCCAGCAGCTTGGGGGCAGGGTGGAACTACGAGCAGTACTTC.

This clone was counted a few times. The gene calls are TRBV4-3 and TRBJ1-4; no definite D call. Germline-derived CDR1 and CDR2 are LGHNA and YSLEER. This CDR3 has 13 residues. Deletions cut 5 bases from V and 10 bases from J, with 14 bases between. For the CDR3, the DNA is TGCGCCAGCAGCGCGGCCGTCCCGGGAAAACTGTTTTTT. Its translation is CASSAAVPGKLFF.

This clone occurred once. V gene TRBV7-9 combines with J gene TRBJ1-2; D is perhaps TRBD1 (5 bases). This CDR3 is built from 15 residues. The ends were cut back, 4 bases at V and 0 bases at J, with 12 bases in the middle. The germline V gene has CDR1 SEHNR and CDR2 FQNEAQ (reference sequence). The CDR3 loop is CASSSTGVANYGYTF. CDR3 nucleotides: TGTGCCAGCAGCTCAACAGGAGTGGCTAACTATGGCTACACCTTC.

This chain joins TRBV19 and TRBJ1-2, with 7 nucleotides matching TRBD1. V shed 6 bases, J shed 3 bases, and the junction held 10 bases outside the gene matches. This CDR3 is 15 amino acids long. Germline V lookup: CDR1 LNHDA, CDR2 SQIVND (reference sequence). CDR3 protein: CASRSRQGRDYGYTF. DNA of the CDR3: TGTGCCAGTAGGAGTCGACAGGGCCGGGACTATGGCTACACCTTC.

This clone was seen a single time. The genes are TRBV2 and TRBJ1-5, with 10 bases lining up with TRBD1. CDR3 length: 16 residues. Germline V gives CDR1 SNHLY, CDR2 FYNNEI. The V segment lost 5 bases and the J segment 4 bases; nucleotides outside the gene matches: 8. DNA of the CDR3: TGTGCCAGCAGTCGCGCGGCGGACAGGGGGAATCAGCCCCAGCATTTT. Translation gives CASSRAADRGNQPQHF. Variable domain in full (rest from reference TRBV2 and TRBJ1-5): EPEVTQTPSHQVTQMGQEVILRCVPISNHLYFYWYRQILGQKVEFLVSFYNNEISEKSEIFDDQFSVERPDGSNFTLKIRSTKLEDSAMYFCASSRAADRGNQPQHFGDGTRLSIL.

V usage is TRBV4-2 and J usage is TRBJ1-2; D gene uncertain. CDR1 and CDR2 (germline): LGHNA, YNFKEQ. CDR3 size: 16 residues. V lost 0 bases and J 5 bases, leaving 16 bases between the germline ends. The CDR3, as DNA: TGTGCCAGCAGCCAAGATGGGAGGCTTACCCCTTATGGCTACACCTTC. Its translation is CASSQDGRLTPYGYTF.

This rearrangement joins TRBV5-6 to TRBJ1-2; D gene uncertain. V lost 1 base and J lost 8, with 12 bases in between. CDR3 length: 13 residues. CDR1 and CDR2 from the germline V gene are SGHDT and YYEEEE. CDR3 in DNA: TGTGCCAGCAGCTTGAACCGGGGAGGCGGCTACACCTTC. Its translation: CASSLNRGGGYTF.

The V gene is TRBV29-1, the J gene TRBJ1-2, with 7 bases identical to TRBD1. The CDR3 is 13 residues long. Losses at the gene ends were 4 bases for V and 7 bases for J; bases not matched to a gene: 9. Germline lookup yields CDR1 SQVTM and CDR2 ANQGSEA. The CDR3 nucleotides read TGCAGCGTTGGGGACAGATCGGTGAGTGGCTACACCTTC. Translation gives CSVGDRSVSGYTF.

V usage is TRBV30 and J usage is TRBJ1-6; 10 positions match TRBD1. The CDR3 extends over 17 amino acids. With V trimmed by 0 bases and J by 8 bases, 10 bases remained unmatched. The germline V gene has CDR1 GTSNPN and CDR2 SVGIG (reference sequence). The DNA for the CDR3 is TGTGCCTGGAGTGTGGAGACAGGGGGCGTAGGGGATTCACCCCTCCACTTT. It translates to CAWSVETGGVGDSPLHF.

J is TRBJ2-3 and V is TRBV5-6, with 8 bases lining up with TRBD1. The ends lost 3 bases at V and 4 bases at J; junction bases unmatched: 7. CDR1 and CDR2 from the germline V gene are SGHDT and YYEEEE. The CDR3 length is 15 residues. This CDR3 reads CASSSSGTGADTQYF. CDR3 sequence (DNA): TGTGCCAGCAGCTCGTCCGGGACAGGTGCAGATACGCAGTATTTT.

The V gene is TRBV19, the J gene TRBJ1-1; unclear D gene. V lost 5 bases and J lost 4, with 11 bases in between. Germline loops: CDR1 LNHDA, CDR2 SQIVND (reference sequence). The CDR3 extends over 13 amino acids. CDR3 residues: CASSLDFSTEAFF. CDR3 nucleotides: TGTGCCAGTAGTTTGGACTTTAGCACTGAAGCTTTCTTT.

The chain carries TRBV15 and TRBJ1-1; tentative D call: TRBD1 (5 bases). Per germline, CDR1 LNHNV and CDR2 YYDKDF (reference sequence). CDR3 size: 14 residues. Trimming removed 3 bases from V and 2 bases from J, with 10 bases in between. In DNA, the CDR3 is TGTGCCACCAGCAGTGGGGACTTAAACACTGAAGCTTTCTTT. It is translated as CATSSGDLNTEAFF.

This clone was recorded only once. The V call is TRBV18, the J call TRBJ2-7; weak D call: TRBD2 (5 bases). The germline V and J ends were trimmed by 2 bases and 2 bases, with 7 bases remaining between them. Looked up from germline, CDR1 is KGHSH and CDR2 is LQKENI. The CDR3 sequence is 13 residues long. As DNA, the CDR3 is TGTGCCAGCTCACCAGGGGAGCCCTACGAGCAGTACTTC. Protein sequence: CASSPGEPYEQYF. Drawing the rest from reference TRBV18 and TRBJ2-7, the complete variable domain is NAGVMQNPRHLVRRRGQEARLRCSPMKGHSHVYWYRQLPEEGLKFMVYLQKENIIDESGMPKERFSAEFPKEGPSILRIQQVVRGDSAAYFCASSPGEPYEQYFGPGTRLTVT.

This clone was seen a handful of times. The V call is TRBV5-4, the J call TRBJ1-4; possible D gene TRBD1, 6 bases. V was cut by 2 bases and J by 7 bases, with 12 bases left in between. This CDR3 has 14 amino acids. Germline lookup yields CDR1 SGHNT and CDR2 YYREEE (reference sequence). The DNA of the CDR3 is TGTGCCAGCAGCTTAGGGGGACGAGTTGAAAAACTGTTTTTT. Translated: CASSLGGRVEKLFF.

This clone has a handful of counts. One end of the junction is discordant with germline, which a read error may explain. The rearrangement uses TRBV7-9 and TRBJ1-1; 8 nucleotides agree with TRBD1. Germline V gene sequence: CDR1 SEHNR, CDR2 FQNEAQ (reference sequence). The CDR3 is made up of 12 amino acids. This CDR3 reads CSSSATTGVAFF. The CDR3 nucleotides read TGTTCCAGCAGCGCAACGACAGGGGTTGCTTTCTTT.

The chain uses TRBV5-8 and TRBJ1-5, with 10 bases identical to TRBD1. The junction had 2 bases not matched to a gene; V was cut back by 0 bases and J by 5 bases. Germline V CDR1 and CDR2: SGHTS, YDEGEE. The CDR3 consists of 15 residues. CDR3 sequence (DNA): TGTGCCAGCAGCTTGGAAGGGACAGGGGATCAGCCCCAGCATTTT. Translation: CASSLEGTGDQPQHF.

The chain is built from TRBV4-3 and TRBJ2-4; D is undetermined. This CDR3 region has 14 residues. Trimming pared 1 base from V and 5 bases from J, leaving 9 bases between. Germline loops: CDR1 LGHNA, CDR2 YSLEER. The CDR3 spells CASSQGSSENIQYF. The DNA of the CDR3 is TGCGCCAGCAGCCAAGGCTCGTCGGAAAACATTCAGTACTTC.

This clone came up a few times. Here the CDR3 reads CASSLAVSGWSNQPQHF. The CDR3 DNA reads as TGTGCCAGCAGCTTAGCGGTATCGGGATGGAGCAATCAGCCCCAGCATTTT. The J gene is TRBJ1-5, the V gene TRBV7-9; the D is unclear. There are 17 residues in the CDR3. From germline, CDR1 is SEHNR and CDR2 FQNEAQ (reference sequence). V gave up 0 bases and J gave up 1 base, with 13 bases separating them.

The chain links TRBV9 to TRBJ2-7; TRBD2 agrees at 10 bases. CDR3 length equals 16 residues. Germline V lookup: CDR1 SGDLS, CDR2 YYNGEE. With V trimmed by 4 bases and J by 6 bases, 13 bases remained unmatched. The CDR3 is CASSSRGEGLALEQYF. As DNA, the CDR3 is TGTGCCAGCAGCTCGCGAGGGGAGGGACTAGCGCTCGAGCAGTACTTC.

This chain uses TRBV9 with TRBJ1-1; D remains unclear. From germline, CDR1 is SGDLS and CDR2 YYNGEE. The V gene lost 0 bases and the J gene lost 2 bases, with 8 bases spanning the gap. CDR3 length equals 14 residues. The DNA for the CDR3 is TGTGCCAGCAGCGTAGGTCGGGGTAACACTGAAGCTTTCTTT. Residues: CASSVGRGNTEAFF.

CDR3 loop: CASSLSGPLVSPLHF. The DNA for the CDR3 is TGTGCCAGCAGTTTATCGGGGCCCCTGGTTTCACCCCTCCACTTT. The genes are TRBV27 and TRBJ1-6, with D possibly TRBD1 on 5 matching bases. The CDR3 extends over 15 amino acids. Germline lookup yields CDR1 MNHEY and CDR2 SMNVEV (reference sequence). Trimming removed 0 bases at V and 9 bases at J, with 12 bases between.

This clone occurred once. The CDR3 nucleotides are TGTGCCAGCAGCCTGGGACAGGGGAGGTACGAGCAGTACTTC. It yields the protein CASSLGQGRYEQYF. V usage is TRBV5-6 and J usage is TRBJ2-7; the match to TRBD1 covers 10 bases. V lost 4 bases and J lost 4; bases outside the gene matches: 5. The germline CDR1 and CDR2 sequences are SGHDT and YYEEEE. This CDR3 contains 14 residues.

The chain couples TRBV5-4 to TRBJ1-2; possibly TRBD1 for D (6 bases). The CDR3 runs 13 residues. Between the trimmed V and J ends, which lost 4 bases and 4 bases, there was a span of 11 bases. In germline, CDR1 is SGHNT, CDR2 YYREEE (reference sequence). CDR3 in amino acids: CASSEPQGYGYTF. The CDR3 nucleotides are TGTGCCAGCAGCGAGCCACAGGGCTATGGCTACACCTTC. The full variable domain, with the rest looked up from reference TRBV5-4 and TRBJ1-2, is ETGVTQSPTHLIKTRGQQVTLRCSSQSGHNTVSWYQQALGQGPQFIFQYYREEENGRGNFPPRFSGLQFPNYSSELNVNALELDDSALYLCASSEPQGYGYTFGSGTRLTVV.

The rearrangement links TRBV6-1 to TRBJ2-5; D is perhaps TRBD1 (5 bases). Germline CDR1 MNHNS, CDR2 SASEGT. CDR3 size: 13 residues. Deletions cut 5 bases from V and 5 bases from J, with 12 bases between. CDR3 coding DNA: TGTGCCAGCAGTATTGCAGGGTTGGAGACCCAGTACTTC. Translated: CASSIAGLETQYF.

The chain links TRBV6-5 to TRBJ2-7; no firm D call. Germline CDR1 and CDR2: MNHEY and SVGAGI. Deletions cut 6 bases from V and 4 bases from J, with 13 bases between. The CDR3 is 13 amino acids. The CDR3 sequence: CASSHPGRYEQYF. DNA of the CDR3: TGTGCCAGCAGCCACCCCGGTCGGTACGAGCAGTACTTC.

V usage is TRBV6-5 and J usage is TRBJ2-2, with D possibly being TRBD2 (6 bases). Deletions cut 7 bases from V and 1 base from J, with 7 bases between. Per germline, CDR1 MNHEY and CDR2 SVGAGI. The CDR3 covers 13 residues. CDR3 nucleotide sequence: TGTGCCAGCACGCGGGGGAACACCGGGGAGCTGTTTTTT. Amino acids: CASTRGNTGELFF.